This T cell receptor beta chain was recorded in a study of blood T cells in healthy people across ages. Study-level information: In model experiments, template switching was able to capture about one barcoded beta molecule for every two T cells that were present. Study-level points and caveats: Roughly linear age-related decline in beta diversity appeared, significant by age around 42.

Points on this clonotype: Its target is not known.

The CDR3 is made up of 12 amino acids. Per the germline V gene, CDR1 is MNHEY and CDR2 is SVGEGT. The V end was cut by 7 bases, the J end by 7 bases, with 8 bases between. PCR was performed a second time for roughly 7 to 12 cycles using a sample-barcoded 5' primer and a J-beta primer mix. Individual samples furnished no less than 2.5 million CDR3-containing paired-end reads apiece. A single record per CDR3 protein comes from TCRdb applying MiXCR to the 5' RACE reads. The sample has approximately 850,000 distinct CDR3 sequences; 44% are singletons. The sequenced material came from blood. The clonotype comes from a man in his fifties or sixties in good health. V and J are TRBV6-2 or TRBV6-3 and TRBJ1-6; no firm D call. The CDR3 sequence: CASTQQNSPLHF. The DNA for the CDR3 is TGTGCCAGCACTCAACAGAATTCACCCCTCCACTTT.